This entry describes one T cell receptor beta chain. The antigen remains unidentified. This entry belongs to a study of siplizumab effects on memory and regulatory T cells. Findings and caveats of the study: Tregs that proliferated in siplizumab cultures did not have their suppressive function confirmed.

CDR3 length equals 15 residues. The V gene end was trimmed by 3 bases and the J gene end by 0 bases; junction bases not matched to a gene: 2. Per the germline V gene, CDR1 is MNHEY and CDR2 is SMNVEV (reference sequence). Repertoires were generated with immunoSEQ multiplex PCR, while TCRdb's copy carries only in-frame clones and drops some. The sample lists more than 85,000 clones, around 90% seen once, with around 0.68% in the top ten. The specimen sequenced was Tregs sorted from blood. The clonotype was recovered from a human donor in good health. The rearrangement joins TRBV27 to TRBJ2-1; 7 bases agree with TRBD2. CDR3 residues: CASSLTGGSYNEQFF. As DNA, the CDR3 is TGTGCCAGCAGTTTGACGGGAGGCTCCTACAATGAGCAGTTCTTC.